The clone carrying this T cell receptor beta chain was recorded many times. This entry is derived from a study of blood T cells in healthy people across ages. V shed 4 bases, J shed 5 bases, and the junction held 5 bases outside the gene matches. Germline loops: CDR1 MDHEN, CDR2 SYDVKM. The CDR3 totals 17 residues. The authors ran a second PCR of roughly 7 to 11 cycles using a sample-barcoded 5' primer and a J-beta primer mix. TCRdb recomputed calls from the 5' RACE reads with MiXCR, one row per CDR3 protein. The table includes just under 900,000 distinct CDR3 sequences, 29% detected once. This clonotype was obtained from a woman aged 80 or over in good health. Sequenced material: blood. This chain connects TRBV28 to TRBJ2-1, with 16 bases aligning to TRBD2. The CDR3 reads CASSSGTSGGADNEQFF. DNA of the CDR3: TGTGCCAGCAGTTCAGGGACTAGCGGGGGGGCAGACAATGAGCAGTTCTTC.